This T cell receptor (beta chain) is drawn from a study of long-term antiretroviral therapy in people with HIV. Study outcomes and limitations: Blood specimens, gathered between about 2004 and 2017, were possibly obtained under older ART regimens.

This clone was seen only a few times. The antigen is unknown. This was the immunoSEQ v3.0 assay at survey level. The table came from immunoSEQ multiplex PCR; TCRdb's copy has only in-frame clones and leaves some out. This table holds tens of thousands of clones, 84% found once. The CDR3 is 12 residues long. The source of this sequence is a man aged 50 to 60 with HIV. V usage is TRBV21-1 and J usage is TRBJ1-5. TRBV21-1 is termed a pseudogene. This material consisted of unsorted PBMCs, taken 3 years after starting antiretroviral therapy. CDR3 nucleotides: TGTGCCAGCAGCAAGGGCAATCAGCCCCAGCATTTT. Translation: CASSKGNQPQHF.